A single sample is the source of the 20 T cell receptor beta chains below, sequenced in a study of T-cell reconstitution after alpha-beta-depleted transplantation in children. The library targeted TCRbeta and was prepared with unique molecular identifiers. TCRdb called the PCR reads again in MiXCR, with one record for every CDR3 protein. The data hold about 300,000 distinct CDR3 sequences, with over 9% observed a single time. Sequenced here: PBMCs, sampled before TCRalphabeta/CD19-depleted stem cell transplant. These receptors were taken from a boy less than two years old with acute myeloid leukemia, due to receive a stem cell transplant.

This clonotype was counted at least ten times. The gene calls are TRBV20-1 and TRBJ2-7, with 10 bases fitting TRBD2. The CDR3 is 14 amino acids. Germline loops: CDR1 DFQATT, CDR2 SNEGSKA (reference sequence). V shed 2 bases, J shed 2 bases, and the junction held 3 bases outside the gene matches. CDR3: CSARSTSGTYEQYF. CDR3 sequence (DNA): TGCAGTGCTAGAAGCACTAGCGGGACCTACGAGCAGTACTTC.

In this sample, this clonotype turned up many times. The chain is built from TRBV11-2 and TRBJ1-3; TRBD1 agrees at 7 bases. V shed 6 bases and J 0 bases; nucleotides not matched to a gene: 5. The CDR3 spans 15 residues. Germline CDR1 is SGHAT and CDR2 is FQNNGV. The CDR3 DNA reads as TGTGCCAGCAGGGGACAGACGAGCTCTGGAAACACCATATATTTT. Translating gives CASRGQTSSGNTIYF.

This clonotype was seen many times. The V gene is TRBV5-1, the J gene TRBJ2-1, with D tentatively TRBD1 (6 bases). Germline CDR1 is SGHRS and CDR2 is YFSETQ. The ends were cut back, 2 bases at V and 0 bases at J, with 9 bases in the middle. The CDR3 runs 15 residues. The CDR3 DNA is TGCGCCAGCAGCTTTCAAGGGGGCTCCTACAATGAGCAGTTCTTC. Translated, it gives CASSFQGGSYNEQFF.

This clonotype occurred a few times. One junction end does not reproduce the germline sequence, and a read error may be involved. CDR3 DNA sequence: TGTGCCAGCACCTTACCGGGGTTCGAAAAACTGTTTTTT. It translates to CASTLPGFEKLFF. The chain employs TRBV7-9 and TRBJ1-4; D gene ambiguous. The germline V gene encodes CDR1 SEHNR and CDR2 FQNEAQ (reference sequence). This CDR3 has 13 amino acids.

The chain employs TRBV25-1 and TRBJ2-5; D perhaps matches TRBD2 (5 bases). V was trimmed by 3 bases and J by 4 bases, leaving 9 bases between them. There are 13 residues in the CDR3. Germline V lookup: CDR1 MGHDK, CDR2 SYGVNS. This CDR3 reads CASSELGRETQYF. The CDR3 nucleotides are TGTGCCAGCAGTGAGCTGGGGAGAGAGACCCAGTACTTC. Based on the CDR3 plus reference TRBV25-1 and TRBJ2-5, the full variable domain is EADIYQTPRYLVIGTGKKITLECSQTMGHDKMYWYQQDPGMELHLIHYSYGVNSTEKGDLSSESTVSRIRTEHFPLTLESARPSHTSQYLCASSELGRETQYFGPGTRLLVL.

In its sample, this clonotype was seen many times. This chain joins TRBV28 and TRBJ2-5; D not resolved. The length of the CDR3 is 15 residues. Germline CDR1 reads MDHEN; CDR2 reads SYDVKM. V shed 6 bases and J shed 4 bases, with 18 bases lying between them. The CDR3 region is CASSQTRTFRETQYF. In DNA, the CDR3 is TGTGCCAGCAGCCAGACCAGGACGTTTCGAGAGACCCAGTACTTC.

The chain combines TRBV19 with TRBJ2-7; D is ambiguous. Trimming took 5 bases from V and 3 from J, leaving 8 bases between them. The CDR3 covers 12 residues. Germline assignment: CDR1 LNHDA and CDR2 SQIVND (reference sequence). CDR3 coding DNA: TGTGCCAGTAGTCGCGGTCGCTACGAGCAGTACTTC. It specifies CASSRGRYEQYF.

The chain carries TRBV12-3 or TRBV12-4 and TRBJ2-5; 15 bases fit TRBD2. The length of the CDR3 is 17 residues. J was trimmed by 4 bases and V by 4 bases; bases with no gene match: 7. CDR3 loop: CASSSGLAGGPRETQYF. Written as DNA, the CDR3 is TGTGCCAGCAGTTCCGGACTAGCGGGAGGGCCGCGAGAGACCCAGTACTTC.

This clonotype came up many times. The chain combines TRBV5-1 with TRBJ1-1, with D unresolved. Trimming cost V 4 bases and J 2 bases, with 9 bases left between them. Germline-derived CDR1 and CDR2 are SGHRS and YFSETQ. The CDR3 consists of 13 residues. As DNA, the CDR3 is TGCGCCAGCAGCCGTGAGGTTAACACTGAAGCTTTCTTT. Translated: CASSREVNTEAFF.

This clonotype was recorded at least ten times. V usage is TRBV20-1 and J usage is TRBJ2-7, with a tentative D call TRBD2 (5 bases). This CDR3 has 14 residues. CDR1 is DFQATT and CDR2 is SNEGSKA in the germline V gene (reference sequence). V was pared by 6 bases and J by 0 bases, with 15 bases between. This CDR3 is CSAVWTLSSYEQYF. DNA for the CDR3: TGCAGTGCCGTATGGACTCTGAGCTCCTACGAGCAGTACTTC.

There are many counts of this clonotype. The chain carries TRBV10-3 and TRBJ2-5; D not certain. CDR3 size: 15 residues. V lost 0 bases and J lost 3, with 11 bases in between. Germline values: CDR1 ENHRY, CDR2 SYGVKD. This CDR3 reads CAISESQGLEETQYF. CDR3 DNA sequence: TGTGCCATCAGTGAGTCTCAAGGGTTGGAAGAGACCCAGTACTTC.

In its sample, this clonotype was seen many times. The chain carries TRBV20-1 and TRBJ2-4, with 7 bases that match TRBD2. In germline, CDR1 is DFQATT, CDR2 SNEGSKA (reference sequence). V lost 3 bases and J lost 11; bases outside the gene matches: 7. The CDR3 extends over 12 amino acids. CDR3 loop: CSARVAGEVQYF. The CDR3 DNA is TGCAGTGCTAGGGTTGCGGGGGAAGTTCAGTACTTC.

The V gene is TRBV5-1, the J gene TRBJ2-2; D perhaps matches TRBD2 (5 bases). This CDR3 is 15 amino acids long. V lost 0 bases, J lost 4 bases, and 10 bases lay in between. The germline V gene has CDR1 SGHRS and CDR2 YFSETQ. The CDR3 loop is CASSLVSGITGELFF. The CDR3 DNA follows: TGCGCCAGCAGCTTGGTTTCGGGGATCACCGGGGAGCTGTTTTTT.

CDR3 sequence (DNA): TGTGCCAGCAGCCAAGGGGGGGGGGGATTGAACACTGAAGCTTTCTTT. It codes for CASSQGGGGLNTEAFF. This chain connects TRBV4-2 to TRBJ1-1; weak D call: TRBD1 (5 bases). Trimming removed 1 base from V and 0 bases from J, with 12 bases in between. CDR3 length: 16 amino acids. Germline V gene data show CDR1 as LGHNA and CDR2 as YNFKEQ.

Ten or more counts support this clonotype. The V and J genes are TRBV4-3 and TRBJ2-1, with D perhaps matching TRBD1 (5 bases). Germline CDR1 and CDR2: LGHNA and YSLEER. The length of the CDR3 is 14 residues. V dropped 9 bases and J dropped 4 bases, with 16 bases sitting between them. The CDR3 DNA sequence: TGCGCCAGTTCGGACAAGGTCCGATACAATGAGCAGTTCTTC. It yields the protein CASSDKVRYNEQFF.

This clonotype has at least ten counts. J is TRBJ2-7 and V is TRBV5-1; a possible D gene is TRBD1 (5 bases). In germline, CDR1 is SGHRS, CDR2 YFSETQ. With 1 base removed from V and 1 base from J, the gap between germline ends came to 9 bases. The CDR3 has 14 amino acids. CDR3: CASSLWTSSYEQYF. DNA for the CDR3: TGCGCCAGCAGCTTGTGGACATCATCCTACGAGCAGTACTTC.

There are many counts of this clonotype. The CDR3 DNA is TGTGCCAGCAGCTTCCGGACCGCTTATAATTCACCCCTCCACTTT. This encodes CASSFRTAYNSPLHF. The V gene is TRBV5-6, the J gene TRBJ1-6; no clear D. The V gene's germline CDR1 is SGHDT and CDR2 YYEEEE. Trimming cost V 2 bases and J 4 bases, with 10 bases left between them. The CDR3 has 15 amino acids.

This clonotype came up many times. The V gene is TRBV6-1, the J gene TRBJ2-7; 11 positions match TRBD1. Trimming removed 5 bases from V and 3 bases from J; junction bases left unmatched: 6. Germline V gene sequence: CDR1 MNHNS, CDR2 SASEGT. The length of the CDR3 is 15 residues. CDR3 protein: CASSLRDRGFYEQYF. The CDR3 nucleotides are TGTGCCAGCAGTCTAAGGGACAGGGGGTTCTACGAGCAGTACTTC.

This clonotype turned up a few times. V and J are TRBV30 and TRBJ2-3; TRBD2 agrees at 11 bases. The germline CDR1 and CDR2 sequences are GTSNPN and SVGIG (reference sequence). The CDR3 length is 15 residues. V lost 2 bases to trimming and J lost 6 bases; unmatched junction nucleotides: 7. CDR3 coding DNA: TGTGCCTGGAGTAGACTAGCGGGGCGCTCGGATACGCAGTATTTT. This translates into CAWSRLAGRSDTQYF.

This clonotype showed up just a few times. The CDR3 region has the DNA TGTGCCAGCAGTTTCGGGAGTTACGGTGAGCAGTTCTTC. It translates to CASSFGSYGEQFF. J is TRBJ2-1 and V is TRBV12-3 or TRBV12-4, with a possible D match to TRBD2 (6 bases). The CDR3 consists of 13 residues. The ends were cut back, 3 bases at V and 9 bases at J, with 12 bases in the middle.